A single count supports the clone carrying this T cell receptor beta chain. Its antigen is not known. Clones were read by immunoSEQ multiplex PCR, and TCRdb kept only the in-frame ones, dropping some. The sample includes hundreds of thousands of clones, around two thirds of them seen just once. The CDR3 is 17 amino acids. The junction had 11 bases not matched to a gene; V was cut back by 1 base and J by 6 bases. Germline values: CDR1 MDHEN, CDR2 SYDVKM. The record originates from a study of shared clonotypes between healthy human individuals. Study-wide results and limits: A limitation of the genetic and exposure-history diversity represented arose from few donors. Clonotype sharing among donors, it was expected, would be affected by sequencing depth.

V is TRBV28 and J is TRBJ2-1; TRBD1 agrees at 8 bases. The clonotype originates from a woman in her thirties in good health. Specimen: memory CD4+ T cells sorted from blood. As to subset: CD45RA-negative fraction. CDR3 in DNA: TGTGCCAGCAGTTTATTAAGGGCAGGGGGCACTCCCAATGAGCAGTTCTTC. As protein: CASSLLRAGGTPNEQFF. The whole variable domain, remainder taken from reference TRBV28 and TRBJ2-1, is DVKVTQSSRYLVKRTGEKVFLECVQDMDHENMFWYRQDPGLGLRLIYFSYDVKMKEKGDIPEGYSVSREKKERFSLILESASTNQTSMYLCASSLLRAGGTPNEQFFGPGTRLTVL.